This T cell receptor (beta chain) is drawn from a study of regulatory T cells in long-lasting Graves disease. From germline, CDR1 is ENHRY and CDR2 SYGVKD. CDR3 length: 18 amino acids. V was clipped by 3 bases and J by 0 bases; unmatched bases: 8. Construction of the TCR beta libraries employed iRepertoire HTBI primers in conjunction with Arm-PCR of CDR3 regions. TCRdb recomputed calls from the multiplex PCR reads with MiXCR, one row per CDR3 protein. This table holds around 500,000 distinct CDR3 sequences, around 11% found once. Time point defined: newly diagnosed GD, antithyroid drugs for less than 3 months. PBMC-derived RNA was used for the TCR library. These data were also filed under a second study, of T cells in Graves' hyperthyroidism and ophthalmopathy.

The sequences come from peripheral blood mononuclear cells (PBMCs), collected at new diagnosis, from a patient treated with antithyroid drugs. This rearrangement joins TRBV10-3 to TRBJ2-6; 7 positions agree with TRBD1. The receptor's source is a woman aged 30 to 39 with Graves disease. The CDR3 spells CAISDLTGEFSGANVLTF. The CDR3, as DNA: TGTGCCATCAGTGACTTAACAGGGGAGTTCTCTGGGGCCAACGTCCTGACTTTC.